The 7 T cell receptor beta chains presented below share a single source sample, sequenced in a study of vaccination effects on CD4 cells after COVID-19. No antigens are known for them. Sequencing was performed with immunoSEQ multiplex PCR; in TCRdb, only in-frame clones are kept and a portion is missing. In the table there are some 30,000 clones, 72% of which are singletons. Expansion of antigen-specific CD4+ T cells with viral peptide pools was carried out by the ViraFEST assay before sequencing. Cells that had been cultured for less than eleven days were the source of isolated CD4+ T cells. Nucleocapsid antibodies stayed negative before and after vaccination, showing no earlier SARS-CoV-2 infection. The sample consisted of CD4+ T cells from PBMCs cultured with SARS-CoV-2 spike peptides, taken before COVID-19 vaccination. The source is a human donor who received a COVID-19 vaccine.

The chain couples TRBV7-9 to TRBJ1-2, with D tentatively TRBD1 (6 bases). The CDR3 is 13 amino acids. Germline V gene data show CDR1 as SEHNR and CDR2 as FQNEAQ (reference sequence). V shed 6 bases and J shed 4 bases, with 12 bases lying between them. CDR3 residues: CASSSGQRYGYTF. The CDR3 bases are TGTGCCAGCAGTTCTGGACAGCGCTATGGCTACACCTTC.

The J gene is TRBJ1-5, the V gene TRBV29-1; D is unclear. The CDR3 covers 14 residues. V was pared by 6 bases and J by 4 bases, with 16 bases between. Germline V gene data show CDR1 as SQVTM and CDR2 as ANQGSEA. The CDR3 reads CSVGIEGLNQPQHF. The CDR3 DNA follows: TGCAGCGTGGGGATCGAAGGACTTAATCAGCCCCAGCATTTT.

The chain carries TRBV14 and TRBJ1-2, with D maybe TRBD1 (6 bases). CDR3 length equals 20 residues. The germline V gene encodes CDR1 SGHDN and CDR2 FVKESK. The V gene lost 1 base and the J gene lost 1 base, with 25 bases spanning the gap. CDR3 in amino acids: CASSQGGIGQLNRVNYGYTF. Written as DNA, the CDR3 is TGTGCCAGCAGCCAAGGAGGTATAGGACAGCTGAACCGGGTTAACTATGGCTACACCTTC.

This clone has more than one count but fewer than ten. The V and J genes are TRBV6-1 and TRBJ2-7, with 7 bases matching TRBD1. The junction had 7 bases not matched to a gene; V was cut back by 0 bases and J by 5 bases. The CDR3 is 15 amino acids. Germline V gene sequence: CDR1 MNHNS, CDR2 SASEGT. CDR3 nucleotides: TGTGCCAGCAGTGAAGCCGAGGGAACAGGGGACGAGCAGTACTTC. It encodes CASSEAEGTGDEQYF.

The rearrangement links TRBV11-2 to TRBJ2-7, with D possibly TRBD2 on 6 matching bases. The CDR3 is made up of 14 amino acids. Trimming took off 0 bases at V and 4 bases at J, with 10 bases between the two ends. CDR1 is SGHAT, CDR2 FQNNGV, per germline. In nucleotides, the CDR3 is TGTGCCAGCAGCTTAGATTTGGCGGGGTACGAGCAGTACTTC. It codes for CASSLDLAGYEQYF.

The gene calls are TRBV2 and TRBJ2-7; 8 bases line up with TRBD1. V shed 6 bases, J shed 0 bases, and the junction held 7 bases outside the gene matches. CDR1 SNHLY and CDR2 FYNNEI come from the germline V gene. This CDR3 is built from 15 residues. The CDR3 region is CASREQGVSSYEQYF. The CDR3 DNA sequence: TGTGCCAGCAGGGAACAGGGGGTTAGCTCCTACGAGCAGTACTTC.

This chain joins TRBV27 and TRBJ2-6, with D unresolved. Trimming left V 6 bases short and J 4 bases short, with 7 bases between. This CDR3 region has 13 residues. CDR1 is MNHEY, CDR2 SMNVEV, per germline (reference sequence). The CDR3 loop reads CASSPNGANVLTF. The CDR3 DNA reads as TGTGCCAGCAGCCCAAACGGGGCCAACGTCCTGACTTTC.